The 14 T cell receptor beta chains below come from one sample, sequenced in a study of breast tumors, draining lymph nodes, adjacent tissues. TCRdb itself ran the multiplex PCR reads through MiXCR, one entry per CDR3 protein. Of 60,000 to 65,000 distinct CDR3 sequences in the sample, around 52% were seen once. The sample taken for sequencing was breast tumor tissue. The receptors here all came from a female donor with breast cancer. Some clones in this sample may be carry-over from other donors' samples.

This clonotype was seen only once. The chain recombines TRBV7-9 with TRBJ2-3; TRBD1 is a possible D gene (6 bases). Trimming pared 5 bases from V and 2 bases from J, leaving 23 bases between. In germline, CDR1 is SEHNR, CDR2 FQNEAQ (reference sequence). This CDR3 is 18 amino acids long. CDR3 sequence (DNA): TGTGCCAGCAGCGCCCCGGGACAAGCCTACACCATCACAGATACGCAGTATTTT. Its protein is CASSAPGQAYTITDTQYF.

V and J are TRBV5-4 and TRBJ2-3; 10 bases are a match to TRBD2. Germline V CDR1 and CDR2: SGHNT, YYREEE (reference sequence). V gave up 1 base and J gave up 11 bases; unmatched junction bases: 10. This CDR3 is built from 15 residues. CDR3 in DNA: TGTGCCAGCAGCTTGAGGACTAGCGGCAACAATGAGCAGTATTTT. This translates into CASSLRTSGNNEQYF.

The rearrangement links TRBV5-1 to TRBJ2-3; 8 nucleotides line up with TRBD2. V was pared by 5 bases and J by 5 bases, with 4 bases of the junction left unmatched. The CDR3 is made up of 13 amino acids. In germline, CDR1 is SGHRS, CDR2 YFSETQ. CDR3 DNA sequence: TGCGCCAGCAGGCGGGGGGCGGGAGATACGCAGTATTTT. Translating it yields CASRRGAGDTQYF.

The J gene is TRBJ2-3, the V gene TRBV19; TRBD1 is a possible D gene (6 bases). The ends were cut back, 4 bases at V and 0 bases at J, with 8 bases in the middle. CDR3 size: 14 residues. Per the germline V gene, CDR1 is LNHDA and CDR2 is SQIVND (reference sequence). The CDR3 spells CASSKDSSTDTQYF. In nucleotides, the CDR3 is TGTGCCAGTAGTAAGGACAGCAGCACAGATACGCAGTATTTT.

The rearrangement links TRBV20-1 to TRBJ2-2; D is unresolved. The CDR3 covers 14 residues. Trimming cost V 0 bases and J 1 base, with 6 bases left between them. Germline assignment: CDR1 DFQATT and CDR2 SNEGSKA (reference sequence). The CDR3 is CSARDPLNTGELFF. In DNA, the CDR3 is TGCAGTGCTAGAGATCCTTTGAACACCGGGGAGCTGTTTTTT.

The sample holds many counts of this clonotype. A much larger clonotype is one base distant, so this may be a read error. This chain uses TRBV5-4 with TRBJ2-5; D possibly corresponds to TRBD1 (6 bases). Germline values: CDR1 SGHNT, CDR2 YYREEE (reference sequence). The CDR3 is made up of 14 amino acids. With 4 bases removed from V and 1 base from J, the gap between germline ends came to 11 bases. The CDR3 sequence: CASSGTRAQETQYF. CDR3 DNA sequence: TGTGCCAGCAGCGGGACACGGGCCCAAGAGACCCAGTACTTC.

This chain connects TRBV2 to TRBJ2-7, with D possibly being TRBD2 (6 bases). V was trimmed by 9 bases and J by 2 bases, leaving 26 bases between them. The CDR3 is 17 amino acids. The germline V gene encodes CDR1 SNHLY and CDR2 FYNNEI. The CDR3 sequence is CARGKVQTGENPYEQYF. The CDR3 nucleotides are TGTGCCAGGGGTAAAGTACAGACGGGGGAGAATCCCTACGAGCAGTACTTC. Together with reference TRBV2 and TRBJ2-7, the CDR3 gives the full variable domain: EPEVTQTPSHQVTQMGQEVILRCVPISNHLYFYWYRQILGQKVEFLVSFYNNEISEKSEIFDDQFSVERPDGSNFTLKIRSTKLEDSAMYFCARGKVQTGENPYEQYFGPGTRLTVT.

The sample holds many counts of this clonotype. This chain links TRBV15 with TRBJ2-3; D gene ambiguous. Germline V lookup: CDR1 LNHNV, CDR2 YYDKDF (reference sequence). The germline V and J ends were trimmed by 1 base and 5 bases, with 13 bases remaining between them. CDR3 length: 15 amino acids. CDR3 in amino acids: CATSRVPKGQDTQYF. In nucleotides, the CDR3 is TGTGCCACCAGCAGAGTCCCGAAAGGTCAAGATACGCAGTATTTT.

The J gene is TRBJ1-4, the V gene TRBV3-1; TRBD1 might be the D (5 bases). Trimming shortened V by 0 bases and J by 10 bases, and 12 bases separated the two germline ends. Germline lookup yields CDR1 LGHDT and CDR2 YNNKEL (reference sequence). The CDR3 consists of 14 residues. CDR3 sequence: CASSQDLDGTKLFF. The CDR3 DNA reads as TGTGCCAGCAGCCAAGACCTCGACGGGACAAAACTGTTTTTT.

This sequence joins TRBV15 and TRBJ2-1, with 16 bases that match TRBD2. V gave up 0 bases and J gave up 8 bases; unmatched junction bases: 1. The CDR3 extends over 16 amino acids. Germline CDR1 reads LNHNV; CDR2 reads YYDKDF (reference sequence). CDR3 bases: TGTGCCACCAGCAGAGAGGGACTAGCGGGAGGGTATGAGCAGTTCTTC. This gives the protein CATSREGLAGGYEQFF.

The chain links TRBV20-1 to TRBJ2-5, with 9 bases identical to TRBD1. With 6 bases clipped from V and 5 bases from J, the junction kept 10 bases outside the gene matches. The CDR3 is made up of 14 amino acids. Germline values: CDR1 DFQATT, CDR2 SNEGSKA (reference sequence). CDR3 sequence reads: CSASATGGDETQYF. The CDR3 DNA follows: TGCAGTGCGTCGGCGACAGGGGGAGATGAGACCCAGTACTTC.

This clonotype was observed many times. The chain uses TRBV20-1 and TRBJ2-5; 11 nucleotides agree with TRBD2. Germline V gene lookup returns CDR1 DFQATT and CDR2 SNEGSKA (reference sequence). V trimming: 5 bases; J trimming: 0 bases; junction bases outside the gene matches: 11. The CDR3 spans 17 residues. CDR3 bases: TGCAGTGCTCCCCCCCCACTAGCGGGGGCCTACCAAGAGACCCAGTACTTC. Translated, it gives CSAPPPLAGAYQETQYF.

The chain employs TRBV29-1 and TRBJ1-6; D uncertain. Between the trimmed V and J ends, which lost 6 bases and 7 bases, there was a span of 13 bases. This CDR3 region has 13 residues. Germline lookup yields CDR1 SQVTM and CDR2 ANQGSEA. CDR3 loop: CSVMTSTNSPLHF. CDR3 bases: TGCAGCGTGATGACGAGTACGAATTCACCCCTCCACTTT.

This rearrangement joins TRBV19 to TRBJ1-2, with 8 bases matching TRBD1. The CDR3 contains 16 residues. CDR1 LNHDA and CDR2 SQIVND come from the germline V gene (reference sequence). V lost 3 bases and J lost 4; bases outside the gene matches: 10. The CDR3 loop reads CASSIPGTGPFYGYTF. The CDR3 DNA is TGTGCCAGTAGTATCCCCGGGACAGGACCTTTCTATGGCTACACCTTC.